The present T cell receptor beta chain was sequenced within a study of OX40 agonist ivuxolimab in advanced cancers. Germline-derived CDR1 and CDR2 are MNHEY and SVGAGI. Trimming took off 2 bases at V and 2 bases at J, with 9 bases between the two ends. This CDR3 has 14 amino acids. This clone was observed once. TCRdb's copy holds only in-frame clones and misses some; the assay was immunoSEQ multiplex PCR. The sample holds about 46,000 clones, around 91% seen once. Sample: CD4+ or CD8+ T cells sorted from blood, taken in a trial of the OX40 agonist ivuxolimab. This chain joins TRBV6-5 and TRBJ1-2; D perhaps matches TRBD1 (5 bases). This clonotype originated in an adult with an advanced solid tumor such as melanoma, head and neck, liver or kidney cancer. DNA for the CDR3: TGTGCCAGCAGTTACGGGGGACCAAACTATGGCTACACCTTC. Protein product: CASSYGGPNYGYTF.